The clone carrying this T cell receptor (beta chain) was counted between two and nine times. The antigen is unknown. The data belong to a study of T cell repertoires in cytomegalovirus infection. Study-level information: Evidence of both CMV infection and a matching HLA type came from public TCR beta signatures.

Via MiXCR, TCRdb re-called the reads, giving one row per CDR3 protein. The profile shows around 530,000 distinct CDR3 sequences, 15% to 20% of them singletons. Overall study findings and caveats: The study found HLA-C-restricted CMV-specific TCR beta clonotypes dominating the ex vivo response. The study identified carriers of CMV plus the relevant HLA from cumulative public TCR beta family frequency.

This CDR3 spans 15 amino acids. CDR1 MNHEY and CDR2 SMNVEV come from the germline V gene (reference sequence). The germline V and J ends were trimmed by 0 bases and 1 base, with 9 bases remaining between them. This receptor was taken from a human donor in good health (CMV status not recorded). Some clones in this sample may be carry-over from other donors' samples. Sequenced: CD8+ T cells from PBMCs. The chain couples TRBV27 to TRBJ1-1; no firm D call. The CDR3 nucleotides are TGTGCCAGCAGTTTATCGACGGCAGCGAACACTGAAGCTTTCTTT. Amino acids: CASSLSTAANTEAFF.